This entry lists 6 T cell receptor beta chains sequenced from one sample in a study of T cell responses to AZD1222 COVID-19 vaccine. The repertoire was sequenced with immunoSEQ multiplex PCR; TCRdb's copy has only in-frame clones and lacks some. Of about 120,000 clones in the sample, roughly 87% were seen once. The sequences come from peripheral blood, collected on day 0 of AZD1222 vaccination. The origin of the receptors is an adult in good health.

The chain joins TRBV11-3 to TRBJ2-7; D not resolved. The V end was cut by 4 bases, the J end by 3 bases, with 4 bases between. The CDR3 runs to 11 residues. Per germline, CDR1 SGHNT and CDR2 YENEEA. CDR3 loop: CASSSYYEQYF. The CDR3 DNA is TGTGCCAGCAGCTCCTACTACGAGCAGTACTTC.

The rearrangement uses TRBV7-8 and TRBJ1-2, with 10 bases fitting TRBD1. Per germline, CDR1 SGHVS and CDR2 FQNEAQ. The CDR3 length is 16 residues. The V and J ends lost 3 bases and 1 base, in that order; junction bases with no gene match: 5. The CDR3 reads CASSFRDRGVNYGYTF. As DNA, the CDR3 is TGTGCCAGCAGCTTCCGGGACAGGGGAGTTAACTATGGCTACACCTTC.

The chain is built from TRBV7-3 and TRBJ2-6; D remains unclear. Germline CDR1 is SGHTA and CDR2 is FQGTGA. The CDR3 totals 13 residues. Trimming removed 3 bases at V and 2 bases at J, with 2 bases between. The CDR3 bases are TGTGCCAGCAGCTTGGCTGGGGCCAACGTCCTGACTTTC. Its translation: CASSLAGANVLTF.

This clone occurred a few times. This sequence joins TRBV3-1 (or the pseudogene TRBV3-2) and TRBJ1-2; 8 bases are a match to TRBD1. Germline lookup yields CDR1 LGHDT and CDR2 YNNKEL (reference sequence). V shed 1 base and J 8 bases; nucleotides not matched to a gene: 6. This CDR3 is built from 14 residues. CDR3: CASSQVDRAGGYTF. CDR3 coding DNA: TGTGCCAGCAGCCAAGTGGACAGGGCCGGCGGCTACACCTTC.

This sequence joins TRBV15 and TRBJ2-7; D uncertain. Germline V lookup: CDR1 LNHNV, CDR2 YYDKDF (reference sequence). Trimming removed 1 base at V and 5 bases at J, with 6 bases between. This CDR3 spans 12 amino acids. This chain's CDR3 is CATSRGEDEQYF. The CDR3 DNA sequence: TGTGCCACCAGCAGAGGCGAGGACGAGCAGTACTTC.

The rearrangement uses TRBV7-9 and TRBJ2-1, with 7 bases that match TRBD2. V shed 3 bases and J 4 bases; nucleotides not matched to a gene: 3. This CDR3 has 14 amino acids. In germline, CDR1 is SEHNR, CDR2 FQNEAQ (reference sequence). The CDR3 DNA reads TGTGCCAGCAGCTTGGGGGGAGGGTACAATGAGCAGTTCTTC. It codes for CASSLGGGYNEQFF.